A selection of T cell receptor beta chains follows, all from one sample in a study of blood T cell repertoires in COVID-19. Libraries were prepared by immunoSEQ multiplex PCR; TCRdb keeps only in-frame clonotypes and omits some of them. This table holds about 280,000 clones, 85% found once. The sample taken for sequencing was PBMCs or T cells enriched from blood (not recorded which). The receptors here all came from a woman in her forties or fifties who had recovered from COVID-19. Both conserved end residues are part of each CDR3. A D gene is named only where the DNA matches it firmly. Only some rows state a clone size, as once, few, many or a class for expanded clones.

J | D | V | size | DNA | CDR3
TRBJ1-5 | . | TRBV4-1 | . | TGCGCCAGCAGCCAAGAGATGAGAGACAGGCCCCAGCATTTT | CASSQEMRDRPQHF
TRBJ1-1 | . | TRBV6-5 | . | TGTGCCAGCGTCATCACTGAAGCTTTCTTT | CASVITEAFF
TRBJ1-1 | TRBD1 | TRBV18 | . | TGTGCCAGCTCACCGGGACAGATCAACACTGAAGCTTTCTTT | CASSPGQINTEAFF
TRBJ2-5 | TRBD1 | TRBV2 | . | TGTGCCATCTGGGACAGGTATCAAGAGACCCAGTACTTC | CAIWDRYQETQYF
TRBJ2-7 | . | TRBV5-1 | . | TGCGCCAGCAGCTGGACAGTTGCTTCCTACGAGCAGTACTTC | CASSWTVASYEQYF
TRBJ2-5 | . | TRBV5-6 | . | TGTGCCAGCAGCATGACTAGTGGGGAAGAGACCCAGTACTTC | CASSMTSGEETQYF
TRBJ1-3 | . | TRBV29-1 | . | TGCAGCGTGCAGGTGGACACCATATATTTT | CSVQVDTIYF
TRBJ1-2 | . | TRBV6-1 | . | TGTGCCAGCAGTGAAGGGGGGGATTCCTATGGCTACACCTTC | CASSEGGDSYGYTF
TRBJ1-2 | . | TRBV5-5 | . | TGTGCCAGCAGCCGCCCGACAGATGGCTACACCTTC | CASSRPTDGYTF
TRBJ2-3 | . | TRBV5-1 | . | TGCGCCAGCAGCCCCACCGGGTCCTTCACAGATACGCAGTATTTT | CASSPTGSFTDTQYF
TRBJ1-5 | . | TRBV6-5 | . | TGTGCCAGCGGGGAGGGGGATCAGCCCCAGCATTTT | CASGEGDQPQHF
TRBJ1-1 | . | TRBV10-2 | once | TGCGCCAGCAGTGATCAGGTCGGGGGGCGCGGAGGCACTGAAGCTTTCTTT | CASSDQVGGRGGTEAFF
TRBJ2-7 | TRBD2 | TRBV7-2 | few | TGTGCCAGCAGCTTAAGTAGCGGGGGAGGGCAGTACTTC | CASSLSSGGGQYF
TRBJ1-2 | TRBD1 | TRBV12-3/TRBV12-4 | . | TGTGCCAGCCTGACAGGGGTCTATGGCTACACCTTC | CASLTGVYGYTF
TRBJ1-5 | TRBD1 | TRBV7-2 | . | TGTGCCAGCAGCGGGGGACAGGGGAATCAGCCCCAGCATTTT | CASSGGQGNQPQHF